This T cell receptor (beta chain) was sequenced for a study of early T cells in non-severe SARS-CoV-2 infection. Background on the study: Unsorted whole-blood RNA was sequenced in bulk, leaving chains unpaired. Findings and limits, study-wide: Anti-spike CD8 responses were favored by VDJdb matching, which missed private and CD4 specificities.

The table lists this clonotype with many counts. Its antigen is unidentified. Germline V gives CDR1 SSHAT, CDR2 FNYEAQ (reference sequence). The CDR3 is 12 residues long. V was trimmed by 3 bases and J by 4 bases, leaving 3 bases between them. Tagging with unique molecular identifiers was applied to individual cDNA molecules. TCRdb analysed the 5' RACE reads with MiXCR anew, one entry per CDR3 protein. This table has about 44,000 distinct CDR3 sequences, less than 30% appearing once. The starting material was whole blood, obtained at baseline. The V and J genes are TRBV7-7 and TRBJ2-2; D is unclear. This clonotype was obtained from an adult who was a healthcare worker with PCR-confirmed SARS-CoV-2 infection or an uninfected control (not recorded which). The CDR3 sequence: CASSLGTGELFF. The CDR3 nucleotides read TGTGCCAGCAGCTTGGGCACCGGGGAGCTGTTTTTT.